By frequency in the sample, the clone carrying this T cell receptor (delta chain) is large. Other nucleotide sequences in the sample specify the same CDR3. This specimen comes from a study of gamma-delta T cells after stem cell transplantation. Germline CDR1 reads GEAIGNYY; CDR2 reads EKD. The ends lost 0 bases at V and 0 bases at J; junction bases unmatched: 16. There are 21 residues in the CDR3. TCRdb re-called the RT-PCR reads through CATT. The repertoire has approximately 3,000 delta-chain clones, over 4.5% of them found once; the top ten carry 9.5% to 12%. The TCR sequence derives from a human donor. It is not recorded whose cells these are; they may come from a transplant donor. The specimen was gamma-delta T cells. V and J are TRDV2 and TRDJ1, with 12 bases identical to TRDD3. The CDR3 DNA is TGTGCCTGTGACACCGTGACTGGGGGATACAGGATGGGGAGGGACACCGATAAACTCATCTTT. Its protein product is CACDTVTGGYRMGRDTDKLIF.